The 24 T cell receptor beta chains below all came from one sample that was sequenced in a study of cytomegalovirus exposure and HLA in healthy donors. The PCR had 60 Vbeta and 13 Jbeta primers. Only in-frame clones appear in the TCRdb table, and some are missing; sequencing was by immunoSEQ multiplex PCR. The sample lists approximately 110,000 clones; roughly four fifths were seen once. The sample comprised PBMCs. The receptors shown here come from a man in his fifties or sixties in good health and CMV-seronegative.

The chain is built from TRBV5-1 and TRBJ2-1, with D possibly matching TRBD2 (7 bases). With 0 bases removed from V and 3 bases from J, the gap between germline ends came to 10 bases. CDR3 size: 15 residues. The germline V gene encodes CDR1 SGHRS and CDR2 YFSETQ. The CDR3 loop is CASSLEGGFYNEQFF. The CDR3 region has the DNA TGCGCCAGCAGCTTGGAGGGGGGGTTCTACAATGAGCAGTTCTTC.

This clone has just one count. J is TRBJ2-5 and V is TRBV2; 9 bases agree with TRBD2. The CDR3 contains 15 residues. Germline CDR1 and CDR2: SNHLY and FYNNEI. After removal of 5 bases from V and 4 bases from J, the junction contained 8 bases not matched to a gene. The CDR3 loop reads CASSTSAGGRETQYF. The DNA of the CDR3 is TGTGCCAGCAGTACCTCGGCGGGGGGGCGAGAGACCCAGTACTTC.

This clone showed up just a few times. The chain combines TRBV30 with TRBJ1-2; TRBD1 is a possible D gene (6 bases). V dropped 5 bases and J dropped 8 bases, with 12 bases sitting between them. CDR1 GTSNPN and CDR2 SVGIG come from the germline V gene (reference sequence). The CDR3 has 11 residues. The CDR3 is CAWGRGDGYTF. CDR3 in DNA: TGTGCCTGGGGGAGGGGGGACGGCTACACCTTC.

This clone was observed a few times. The V and J genes are TRBV4-3 and TRBJ1-6; the match to TRBD1 covers 7 bases. The germline gives CDR1 LGHNA, CDR2 YSLEER. The ends lost 6 bases at V and 3 bases at J; junction bases unmatched: 5. This CDR3 region has 15 residues. CDR3 loop: CASRPRDSYNSPLHF. CDR3 nucleotide sequence: TGCGCCAGCAGGCCAAGGGACAGCTATAATTCACCCCTCCACTTT.

V is TRBV15 and J is TRBJ2-4; D possibly corresponds to TRBD2 (7 bases). Germline V gene lookup returns CDR1 LNHNV and CDR2 YYDKDF (reference sequence). V shed 5 bases and J shed 3 bases, with 29 bases lying between them. The CDR3 runs to 20 residues. CDR3 coding DNA: TGTGCCACCAGCCAACGGAGGGGACTAACAGGGAGGGGGGGCAAAAACATTCAGTACTTC. Residues: CATSQRRGLTGRGGKNIQYF.

This chain joins TRBV10-3 and TRBJ1-1; D may be TRBD1 (5 bases). CDR1 and CDR2 (germline): ENHRY, SYGVKD. The CDR3 is 15 amino acids. Trimming took 3 bases from V and 1 from J, leaving 12 bases between them. CDR3 protein: CAISDSGRENTEAFF. CDR3 nucleotides: TGTGCCATCAGTGATTCTGGCAGGGAGAACACTGAAGCTTTCTTT.

The V call is TRBV9, the J call TRBJ1-5; TRBD1 is a possible D gene (5 bases). In germline, CDR1 is SGDLS, CDR2 YYNGEE. CDR3 length: 15 amino acids. With 0 bases removed from V and 1 base from J, the gap between germline ends came to 8 bases. The CDR3 coding sequence is TGTGCCAGCAGCGTAGATGGGGGGAGCAATCAGCCCCAGCATTTT. Protein: CASSVDGGSNQPQHF.

The chain is built from TRBV15 and TRBJ2-7; 7 positions match TRBD1. The CDR3 is 14 residues long. Per the germline V gene, CDR1 is LNHNV and CDR2 is YYDKDF (reference sequence). J lost 4 bases, V lost 9 bases, and 12 bases had no gene match. The CDR3 nucleotides read TGTGCCACGCCCGAGACAGGGAAGCCTTACGAGCAGTACTTC. Protein product: CATPETGKPYEQYF.

The genes are TRBV18 and TRBJ2-5, with a possible D match to TRBD2 (5 bases). The CDR3 contains 14 residues. Per the germline V gene, CDR1 is KGHSH and CDR2 is LQKENI. Trimming stripped 3 bases from V and 3 bases from J, with 11 bases between. CDR3 loop: CASSPVGGEETQYF. The CDR3 DNA follows: TGTGCCAGCTCACCGGTTGGAGGTGAAGAGACCCAGTACTTC.

The rearrangement uses TRBV7-6 and TRBJ1-5; weak D call: TRBD1 (5 bases). The germline V gene has CDR1 SGHVS and CDR2 FNYEAQ. The CDR3 consists of 17 residues. Trimming removed 0 bases from V and 7 bases from J, with 19 bases in between. CDR3 sequence: CASSLADWQGSRQPQHF. The CDR3 DNA is TGTGCCAGCAGCTTAGCAGATTGGCAGGGATCTCGACAGCCCCAGCATTTT.

The chain couples TRBV4-3 to TRBJ2-5; possible D gene TRBD2, 5 bases. Judging by the DNA end, TRBJ2-7 fits better; the J call may be wrong. The CDR3 loop spans 16 amino acids. Germline V CDR1 and CDR2: LGHNA, YSLEER. CDR3 region: CASSQNLGRAAYEQYF. CDR3 DNA sequence: TGCGCCAGCAGCCAAAACCTAGGGCGGGCGGCCTACGAGCAGTACTTC.

The V and J genes are TRBV30 and TRBJ2-7; D is possibly TRBD1 (5 bases). The CDR3 runs 14 residues. V lost 0 bases and J lost 4, with 13 bases in between. The V gene's germline CDR1 is GTSNPN and CDR2 SVGIG (reference sequence). This CDR3 reads CAWSVGPEPYEQYF. DNA for the CDR3: TGTGCCTGGAGTGTGGGGCCTGAACCGTACGAGCAGTACTTC.

V and J are TRBV5-1 and TRBJ1-4; D not certain. The CDR3 spans 16 residues. The ends were cut back, 1 base at V and 0 bases at J, with 10 bases in the middle. Germline V gene sequence: CDR1 SGHRS, CDR2 YFSETQ. The CDR3 DNA follows: TGCGCCAGCAGCTTGCGGCGGGCGGCAACTAATGAAAAACTGTTTTTT. Its translation: CASSLRRAATNEKLFF.

The J gene is TRBJ2-3, the V gene TRBV5-1; D perhaps matches TRBD2 (5 bases). CDR1 and CDR2 (germline): SGHRS, YFSETQ. V was cut by 0 bases and J by 5 bases, with 13 bases left in between. This CDR3 contains 15 residues. CDR3: CASSLDPGSGDTQYF. The CDR3 DNA reads TGCGCCAGCAGCTTGGATCCGGGGTCTGGAGATACGCAGTATTTT.

The chain combines TRBV4-2 with TRBJ1-5, with D possibly being TRBD1 (5 bases). This CDR3 spans 15 amino acids. CDR1 LGHNA and CDR2 YNFKEQ come from the germline V gene. V shed 0 bases and J shed 4 bases, with 10 bases lying between them. This chain's CDR3 is CASSQDRGRNQPQHF. DNA for the CDR3: TGTGCCAGCAGCCAAGATAGGGGCCGAAATCAGCCCCAGCATTTT.

This chain links TRBV18 with TRBJ2-7; 7 nucleotides line up with TRBD2. Germline V gene sequence: CDR1 KGHSH, CDR2 LQKENI. The CDR3 is 16 residues long. V shed 3 bases, J shed 4 bases, and the junction held 12 bases outside the gene matches. The CDR3 sequence is CASSPRGGPSPYEQYF. CDR3 nucleotides: TGTGCCAGCTCACCCCGGGGAGGGCCTTCCCCTTACGAGCAGTACTTC.

The V gene is TRBV5-1, the J gene TRBJ2-6, with D possibly matching TRBD2 (6 bases). Germline V gives CDR1 SGHRS, CDR2 YFSETQ. The CDR3 extends over 17 amino acids. The V end lost 4 bases, the J end lost 0 bases, and 14 bases lay between the germline ends. Here the CDR3 DNA reads TGCGCCAGCAGCGTAAGTAGCGGCTCCTCTGGGGCCAACGTCCTGACTTTC. Translation: CASSVSSGSSGANVLTF.

The chain combines TRBV4-1 with TRBJ1-3; no definite D call. Trimming cost V 0 bases and J 0 bases, with 12 bases left between them. This CDR3 region has 17 residues. The germline V gene encodes CDR1 MGHRA and CDR2 YSYEKL. CDR3 sequence: CASSQDSSKFSGNTIYF. The CDR3 DNA is TGCGCCAGCAGCCAAGATAGCTCCAAGTTCTCTGGAAACACCATATATTTT.

J is TRBJ2-5 and V is TRBV11-2; 9 bases agree with TRBD2. In germline, CDR1 is SGHAT, CDR2 FQNNGV. With 3 bases clipped from V and 5 bases from J, the junction kept 10 bases outside the gene matches. The CDR3 covers 16 residues. CDR3 bases: TGTGCCAGCAGCTTCGATTTTAGCGGGGGTCTGGAGACCCAGTACTTC. This translates into CASSFDFSGGLETQYF.

The gene calls are TRBV6-5 and TRBJ1-1; weak D call: TRBD1 (5 bases). Germline V gene sequence: CDR1 MNHEY, CDR2 SVGAGI. The germline V and J ends were trimmed by 2 bases and 6 bases, with 16 bases remaining between them. The CDR3 has 15 residues. CDR3 DNA: TGTGCCAGCAGTTACGGGATGGGGATACAGGCTGAAGCTTTCTTT. Translation gives CASSYGMGIQAEAFF.

The chain links TRBV5-6 to TRBJ1-3; D possibly corresponds to TRBD1 (6 bases). Trimming took 6 bases from V and 0 from J, leaving 13 bases between them. Germline CDR1 reads SGHDT; CDR2 reads YYEEEE. CDR3 length: 15 amino acids. CDR3 DNA sequence: TGTGCCAGCACCGTAGGGGGGGTCTCTGGAAACACCATATATTTT. This gives the protein CASTVGGVSGNTIYF.

This chain uses TRBV28 with TRBJ2-3; D possibly corresponds to TRBD2 (5 bases). Per the germline V gene, CDR1 is MDHEN and CDR2 is SYDVKM. The V end was cut by 5 bases, the J end by 0 bases, with 15 bases between. The CDR3 has 16 residues. CDR3 nucleotide sequence: TGTGCCAGCAGTCAACTAGTTCCCCATAGCACAGATACGCAGTATTTT. Translating gives CASSQLVPHSTDTQYF.

This chain links TRBV6-1 with TRBJ1-2; 10 bases match TRBD1. Germline lookup yields CDR1 MNHNS and CDR2 SASEGT. The CDR3 covers 13 residues. Losses at the gene ends were 7 bases for V and 7 bases for J; bases not matched to a gene: 6. The DNA of the CDR3 is TGTGCCAGCACCACGACAGGGGGCCTTGGCTACACCTTC. Protein sequence: CASTTTGGLGYTF.

This clone was counted a single time. This rearrangement joins TRBV19 to TRBJ2-4, with 8 bases lining up with TRBD2. The trim removed 2 bases at V and 0 bases at J, leaving 12 bases unmatched. This CDR3 region has 19 residues. The V gene's germline CDR1 is LNHDA and CDR2 SQIVND (reference sequence). The CDR3 sequence is CASSIRAGGHPLAKNIQYF. The CDR3, as DNA: TGTGCCAGTAGTATAAGGGCGGGGGGACATCCTCTAGCCAAAAACATTCAGTACTTC.